This T cell receptor beta chain was sequenced for a study of blood T cell repertoires in COVID-19. For the study at large: Researchers got acute and convalescent COVID-19 samples from the United States, Italy and Spain.

As handled by the study authors: How many nucleated cells were present was estimated from reference gene primer amplification. Libraries were prepared by immunoSEQ multiplex PCR; TCRdb keeps only in-frame clonotypes and omits some of them. From that table come the V and J calls and clone size; the DNA was used to work out D and trimming. The sample has a few hundred thousand clones, 86% seen once. Deletions cut 4 bases from V and 1 base from J, with 7 bases between. The CDR3 contains 13 residues. Germline V gives CDR1 KGHSH, CDR2 LQKENI. This clonotype was obtained from a man aged 45 to 65 with acute or convalescent COVID-19. The gene calls are TRBV18 and TRBJ1-2, with D possibly matching TRBD1 (6 bases). The specimen sequenced was peripheral blood. Written as DNA, the CDR3 is TGTGCCAGCTCACTGGACAGTAACTATGGCTACACCTTC. Amino acids: CASSLDSNYGYTF. Full variable domain (missing parts from reference TRBV18 and TRBJ1-2): NAGVMQNPRHLVRRRGQEARLRCSPMKGHSHVYWYRQLPEEGLKFMVYLQKENIIDESGMPKERFSAEFPKEGPSILRIQQVVRGDSAAYFCASSLDSNYGYTFGSGTRLTVV.